This entry lists 19 T cell receptor beta chains sequenced from one sample in a study of blood T cell repertoires in COVID-19. Only in-frame clones appear in the TCRdb table, and some are missing; sequencing was by immunoSEQ multiplex PCR. The sample has roughly 86,000 clones, around nine tenths seen once. Sequenced sample: peripheral blood. The receptors here all came from a man between 45 and 60 years old with active or convalescent COVID-19.

V and J are TRBV7-8 and TRBJ2-5; 11 bases are a match to TRBD1. The junction had 5 bases not matched to a gene; V was cut back by 1 base and J by 1 base. There are 17 residues in the CDR3. Germline-derived CDR1 and CDR2 are SGHVS and FQNEAQ. Here the CDR3 reads CASSLGAGTGGQETQYF. The CDR3 DNA follows: TGTGCCAGCAGCTTAGGAGCAGGGACAGGGGGCCAAGAGACCCAGTACTTC. Looking up the rest from reference TRBV7-8 and TRBJ2-5 gives the full variable domain: GAGVSQSPRYKVAKRGQDVALRCDPISGHVSLFWYQQALGQGPEFLTYFQNEAQLDKSGLPSDRFFAERPEGSVSTLKIQRTQQEDSAVYLCASSLGAGTGGQETQYFGPGTRLLVL.

This chain connects TRBV10-2 to TRBJ1-6; D not resolved. V was clipped by 2 bases and J by 0 bases, with 5 bases between them. The CDR3 consists of 15 residues. CDR1 is WSHSY, CDR2 SAAADI, per germline. The CDR3 is CASSEAGSYNSPLHF. For the CDR3, the DNA is TGCGCCAGCAGTGAGGCAGGCTCCTATAATTCACCCCTCCACTTT.

The chain has TRBV7-2 and TRBJ2-7; 7 bases map to TRBD1. Germline V gene lookup returns CDR1 SGHTA and CDR2 FQGNSA. J gave up 4 bases and V 2 bases, and 5 bases lay outside the gene matches. The CDR3 loop spans 14 amino acids. The CDR3 region is CASSLYRGMYEQYF. CDR3 DNA sequence: TGTGCCAGCAGCTTATACAGGGGTATGTACGAGCAGTACTTC.

The chain uses TRBV4-1 and TRBJ2-3; 9 bases are a match to TRBD1. The CDR3 is 16 residues long. The V and J ends lost 2 bases and 4 bases, in that order; junction bases with no gene match: 7. Germline V lookup: CDR1 MGHRA, CDR2 YSYEKL. CDR3 region: CASSQMDRGPPDTQYF. The CDR3, as DNA: TGCGCCAGCAGCCAAATGGACAGGGGACCTCCAGATACGCAGTATTTT.

The chain employs TRBV10-2 and TRBJ2-1, with TRBD2 as a possible D gene (5 bases). This CDR3 has 13 residues. Trimming stripped 4 bases from V and 3 bases from J, with 7 bases between. Germline CDR1 reads WSHSY; CDR2 reads SAAADI. The CDR3 is CASSGGLYNEQFF. The CDR3 bases are TGCGCCAGCAGTGGAGGACTCTACAATGAGCAGTTCTTC.

This rearrangement joins TRBV18 to TRBJ2-3; perhaps TRBD1 as D (6 bases). The V gene lost 5 bases and the J gene lost 3 bases, with 15 bases spanning the gap. The CDR3 length is 15 residues. Germline V gene lookup returns CDR1 KGHSH and CDR2 LQKENI. In DNA, the CDR3 is TGTGCCAGCTCATGGGACACCCGAACGACAGATACGCAGTATTTT. Translation: CASSWDTRTTDTQYF.

This chain joins TRBV28 and TRBJ1-5; D is possibly TRBD1 (5 bases). The germline V and J ends were trimmed by 3 bases and 7 bases, with 10 bases remaining between them. Per germline, CDR1 MDHEN and CDR2 SYDVKM. This CDR3 contains 13 residues. The CDR3, as DNA: TGTGCCAGCAGTTTTGAGGGGAGGCAGCCCCAGCATTTT. Translated, it gives CASSFEGRQPQHF.

J is TRBJ2-3 and V is TRBV19; D uncertain. The CDR3 length is 14 residues. Germline lookup yields CDR1 LNHDA and CDR2 SQIVND (reference sequence). V lost 10 bases, J lost 0 bases, and 14 bases lay in between. CDR3 coding DNA: TGTGCCACCGCCTTCCAGAAAAGCACAGATACGCAGTATTTT. Amino acids: CATAFQKSTDTQYF.

The chain has TRBV18 and TRBJ1-5; D is unresolved. Trimming pared 3 bases from V and 3 bases from J, leaving 9 bases between. The CDR3 totals 14 residues. Germline V CDR1 and CDR2: KGHSH, LQKENI. The CDR3 DNA sequence: TGTGCCAGCTCACCCGTCGGGGACAATCAGCCCCAGCATTTT. Its protein is CASSPVGDNQPQHF.

This sequence joins TRBV19 and TRBJ2-5, with a possible D match to TRBD1 (6 bases). The CDR3 contains 17 residues. Trimming removed 4 bases at V and 1 base at J, with 19 bases between. Germline V gives CDR1 LNHDA, CDR2 SQIVND (reference sequence). CDR3 sequence: CASSTPQGSAPQETQYF. As DNA, the CDR3 is TGTGCCAGTAGTACCCCACAGGGATCGGCTCCCCAAGAGACCCAGTACTTC.

J is TRBJ2-3 and V is TRBV24-1; TRBD2 aligns across 9 bases. Trimming took 2 bases from V and 6 from J; bases not matched to a gene: 8. CDR3 length: 16 amino acids. Germline V CDR1 and CDR2: KGHDR, SFDVKD. DNA for the CDR3: TGTGCCACCAGTGATTCCCCGGGACTAGCCGCCGATACGCAGTATTTT. Protein sequence: CATSDSPGLAADTQYF.

This clone came up once. The CDR3 DNA reads TGTGCCAGCAGCCTCCTCACTAGCGAGACCCAGTACTTC. The encoded protein is CASSLLTSETQYF. This rearrangement joins TRBV12-3 or TRBV12-4 to TRBJ2-5, with a possible D match to TRBD2 (6 bases). CDR3 length: 13 residues. The V end was cut by 6 bases, the J end by 5 bases, with 13 bases between.

The chain links TRBV3-1 (or the pseudogene TRBV3-2) to TRBJ2-7, with 9 bases fitting TRBD1. The junction had 14 bases not matched to a gene; V was cut back by 2 bases and J by 6 bases. Germline assignment: CDR1 LGHDT and CDR2 YNNKEL (reference sequence). The CDR3 sequence is 17 residues long. CDR3 DNA: TGTGCCAGCAGCCAACTTCAACAGGGGGCCATTTTCGGCGAGCAGTACGTC. Protein sequence: CASSQLQQGAIFGEQYV.

This clone was found a few times. Other DNA sequences in the sample encode the same CDR3. This chain uses TRBV24-1 with TRBJ1-5, with a weak D call TRBD1 (6 bases). The CDR3 loop spans 16 amino acids. The V gene lost 3 bases and the J gene lost 0 bases, with 11 bases spanning the gap. Per germline, CDR1 KGHDR and CDR2 SFDVKD. CDR3 nucleotides: TGTGCCACCAGTGATGCCGGGACAAGTAGCAATCAGCCCCAGCATTTT. This translates into CATSDAGTSSNQPQHF.

The chain uses TRBV6-1 and TRBJ1-6, with 11 bases aligning to TRBD1. CDR1 is MNHNS and CDR2 is SASEGT in the germline V gene. The CDR3 contains 18 residues. V lost 3 bases, J lost 9 bases, and 13 bases stayed unmatched. The CDR3 protein is CASSDRTGGSLGPSPLHF. The CDR3 DNA reads as TGTGCCAGCAGTGACCGGACAGGGGGCTCTTTGGGGCCTTCACCCCTCCACTTT.

The rearrangement links TRBV4-1 to TRBJ2-7; weak D call: TRBD1 (5 bases). V was clipped by 2 bases and J by 3 bases, with 17 bases between them. CDR3 length: 16 residues. CDR1 MGHRA and CDR2 YSYEKL come from the germline V gene. CDR3 sequence reads: CASSQSSYRTDYEQYF. The CDR3 coding sequence is TGCGCCAGCAGCCAAAGTTCGTACAGGACCGACTACGAGCAGTACTTC.

The chain recombines TRBV29-1 with TRBJ2-3; D unclear. Germline V gene data show CDR1 as SQVTM and CDR2 as ANQGSEA. This CDR3 spans 14 amino acids. Trimming took off 1 base at V and 2 bases at J, with 10 bases between the two ends. The CDR3, as DNA: TGCAGCGTTGAAGGGCCAGAGGCCACAGATACGCAGTATTTT. It is translated as CSVEGPEATDTQYF.

This rearrangement joins TRBV3-1 (or the pseudogene TRBV3-2) to TRBJ2-2; TRBD2 matches 12 bases. The CDR3 extends over 20 amino acids. Germline V gives CDR1 LGHDT, CDR2 YNNKEL (reference sequence). The V and J ends lost 4 bases and 0 bases, in that order; junction bases with no gene match: 12. The CDR3 spells CASSLNLRGLAGTNTGELFF. CDR3 coding DNA: TGTGCCAGCAGCCTAAATCTAAGGGGACTAGCGGGTACGAACACCGGGGAGCTGTTTTTT.

This chain links TRBV7-2 with TRBJ1-2, with D possibly matching TRBD1 (6 bases). The V gene's germline CDR1 is SGHTA and CDR2 FQGNSA. The CDR3 covers 15 residues. The germline V and J ends were trimmed by 1 base and 6 bases, with 15 bases remaining between them. The CDR3 spells CASSLDREGIHGYTF. Here the CDR3 DNA reads TGTGCCAGCAGCTTAGACAGGGAGGGAATCCATGGCTACACCTTC. Filled out from reference TRBV7-2 and TRBJ1-2, the complete variable domain reads GAGVSQSPSNKVTEKGKDVELRCDPISGHTALYWYRQSLGQGLEFLIYFQGNSAPDKSGLPSDRFSAERTGGSVSTLTIQRTQQEDSAVYLCASSLDREGIHGYTFGSGTRLTVV.